The 10 T cell receptor beta chains reported below all come from one sample, sequenced in a study of CD8 T cells in Susac syndrome (dated by TCRdb to about 2019). The library was produced with the immunoSEQ multiplex PCR assay. RNA was extracted using the RNeasy kit, and about 0.5 to 1 microgram was reverse transcribed with random hexamers. TCRdb reprocessed the public reads (quality trimming at Q25 with fastp, clone calling with MiXCR) and kept in-frame beta chains. A single entry per CDR3 protein holds the most common genes and DNA from its merged rows. The sample data list approximately 300,000 distinct CDR3 sequences, and roughly 90% of these were observed just once. Jointly, the top ten make up 0.18% of the sample. Input material: CD8+ T cells from PBMCs. The receptors here all came from a human donor with multiple sclerosis.

J is TRBJ2-2 and V is TRBV24-1; D might be TRBD1 (8 bases). V shed 3 bases and J shed 10 bases, with 17 bases lying between them. The CDR3 is made up of 15 amino acids. Per germline, CDR1 KGHDR and CDR2 SFDVKD. CDR3 amino acids: CATSDPGGAGVELFF. DNA of the CDR3: TGTGCCACCAGTGATCCAGGGGGCGCGGGAGTGGAGCTGTTTTTT.

The chain carries TRBV12-3 or TRBV12-4 and TRBJ2-2, with 7 nucleotides matching TRBD1. V shed 1 base, J shed 12 bases, and the junction held 2 bases outside the gene matches. The CDR3 runs to 12 residues. The CDR3 DNA follows: TGTGCCAGCAGTTTAGAACAGGGGAAGCTGTTTTTT. Translated, it gives CASSLEQGKLFF.

This chain connects TRBV30 to TRBJ1-2; a possible D gene is TRBD1 (6 bases). CDR1 is GTSNPN and CDR2 is SVGIG in the germline V gene (reference sequence). V lost 5 bases, J lost 7 bases, and 26 bases lay in between. This CDR3 region has 16 residues. Here the CDR3 reads CAWSTGSWDLVGGYTF. CDR3 nucleotide sequence: TGTGCCTGGTCTACAGGGAGTTGGGACCTAGTTGGTGGCTACACCTTC.

The V gene is TRBV28, the J gene TRBJ2-6; 8 bases map to TRBD1. The germline V gene has CDR1 MDHEN and CDR2 SYDVKM. V lost 7 bases, J lost 1 base, and 12 bases stayed unmatched. The CDR3 is made up of 18 amino acids. The CDR3 DNA follows: TGTGCCAGCACCCCCGCTGGACAGGGTCCTTCTGGGGCCAACGTCCTGACTTTC. It translates to CASTPAGQGPSGANVLTF. The variable domain in full, completed from reference TRBV28 and TRBJ2-6, reads DVKVTQSSRYLVKRTGEKVFLECVQDMDHENMFWYRQDPGLGLRLIYFSYDVKMKEKGDIPEGYSVSREKKERFSLILESASTNQTSMYLCASTPAGQGPSGANVLTFGAGSRLTVL.

The genes are TRBV30 and TRBJ2-7, with D perhaps given as TRBD1 or TRBD2 (5 bases each). Germline V lookup: CDR1 GTSNPN, CDR2 SVGIG (reference sequence). With 0 bases removed from V and 5 bases from J, the gap between germline ends came to 8 bases. This CDR3 region has 12 residues. CDR3 sequence reads: CAWSVGTDEQYF. In DNA, the CDR3 is TGTGCCTGGAGTGTAGGGACGGACGAGCAGTACTTC.

The rearrangement links TRBV29-1 to TRBJ2-3; 10 bases align to TRBD2. There are 17 residues in the CDR3. From germline, CDR1 is SQVTM and CDR2 ANQGSEA. J gave up 1 base and V 5 bases, and 12 bases lay outside the gene matches. CDR3 sequence reads: CSVRSASGGLGTDTQYF. The CDR3 DNA sequence: TGCAGCGTTCGTTCGGCTAGCGGGGGTCTGGGCACAGATACGCAGTATTTT.

This chain connects TRBV4-3 to TRBJ2-5; no reliable D call. Trimming stripped 5 bases from V and 2 bases from J, with 12 bases between. This CDR3 region has 14 residues. Germline-derived CDR1 and CDR2 are LGHNA and YSLEER. The CDR3 sequence: CASSALLGQETQYF. The DNA of the CDR3 is TGCGCCAGCAGCGCCTTACTCGGGCAAGAGACCCAGTACTTC.

The V call is TRBV4-3, the J call TRBJ2-1; D perhaps matches TRBD1 (6 bases). CDR1 is LGHNA and CDR2 is YSLEER in the germline V gene. This CDR3 region has 19 residues. The ends were cut back, 1 base at V and 6 bases at J, with 25 bases in the middle. Here the CDR3 reads CASSQAAVVVTGSRNEQFF. In DNA, the CDR3 is TGCGCCAGCAGCCAAGCCGCAGTAGTCGTCACAGGGAGTCGCAATGAGCAGTTCTTC.

This rearrangement joins TRBV10-3 to TRBJ2-3, with a tentative D call TRBD2 (6 bases). In germline, CDR1 is ENHRY, CDR2 SYGVKD. The CDR3 spans 14 residues. Trimming removed 7 bases at V and 3 bases at J, with 14 bases between. The DNA of the CDR3 is TGTGCCATCAACTCCGGGACTCATACAGATACGCAGTATTTT. Its translation: CAINSGTHTDTQYF.

The rearrangement joins TRBV20-1 to TRBJ2-1; TRBD2 matches at 9 bases. CDR1 and CDR2 from the germline V gene are DFQATT and SNEGSKA (reference sequence). This CDR3 comprises 13 residues. The CDR3 nucleotides are TGCACTCAAGCGGGAGGACTCTACAATGAGCAGTTCTTC. As protein: CTQAGGLYNEQFF.